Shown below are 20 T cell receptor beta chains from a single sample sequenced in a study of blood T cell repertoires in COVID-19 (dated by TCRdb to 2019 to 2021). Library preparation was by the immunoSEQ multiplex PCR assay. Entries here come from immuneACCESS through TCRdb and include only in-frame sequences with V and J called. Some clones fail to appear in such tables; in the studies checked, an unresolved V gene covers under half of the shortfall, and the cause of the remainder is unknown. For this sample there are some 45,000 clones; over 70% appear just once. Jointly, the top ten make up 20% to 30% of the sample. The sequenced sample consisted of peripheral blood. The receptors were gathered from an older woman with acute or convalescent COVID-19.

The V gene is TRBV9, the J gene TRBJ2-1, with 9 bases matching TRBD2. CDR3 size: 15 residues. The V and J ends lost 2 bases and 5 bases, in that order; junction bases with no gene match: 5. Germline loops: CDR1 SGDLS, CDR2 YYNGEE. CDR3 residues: CASSVIAGGHNEQFF. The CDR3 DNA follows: TGTGCCAGCAGCGTGATCGCGGGGGGGCACAATGAGCAGTTCTTC. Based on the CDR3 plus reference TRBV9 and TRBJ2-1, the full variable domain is DSGVTQTPKHLITATGQRVTLRCSPRSGDLSVYWYQQSLDQGLQFLIQYYNGEERAKGNILERFSAQQFPDLHSELNLSSLELGDSALYFCASSVIAGGHNEQFFGPGTRLTVL.

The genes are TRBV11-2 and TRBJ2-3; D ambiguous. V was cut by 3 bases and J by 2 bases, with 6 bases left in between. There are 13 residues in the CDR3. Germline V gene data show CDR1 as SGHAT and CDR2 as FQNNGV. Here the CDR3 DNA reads TGTGCCAGCAGCTTTTCTTACACAGATACGCAGTATTTT. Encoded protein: CASSFSYTDTQYF.

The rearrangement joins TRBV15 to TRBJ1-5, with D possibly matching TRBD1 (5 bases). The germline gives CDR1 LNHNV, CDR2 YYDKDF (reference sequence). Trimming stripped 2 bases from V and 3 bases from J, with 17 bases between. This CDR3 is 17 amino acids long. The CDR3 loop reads CATSRRPPGGLNQPQHF. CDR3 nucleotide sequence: TGTGCCACCAGCAGAAGACCCCCCGGGGGACTCAATCAGCCCCAGCATTTT.

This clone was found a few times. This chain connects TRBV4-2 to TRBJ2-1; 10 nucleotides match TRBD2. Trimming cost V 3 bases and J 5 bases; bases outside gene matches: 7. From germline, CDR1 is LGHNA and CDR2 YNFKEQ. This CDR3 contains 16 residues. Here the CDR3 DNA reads TGTGCCAGCAGCCAGGAATGGACTAGCGGCCACAATGAGCAGTTCTTC. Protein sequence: CASSQEWTSGHNEQFF.

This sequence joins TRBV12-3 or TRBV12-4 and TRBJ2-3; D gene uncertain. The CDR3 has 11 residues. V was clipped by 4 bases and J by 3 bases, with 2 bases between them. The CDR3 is CASSSTDTQYF. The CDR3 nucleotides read TGTGCCAGCAGTTCTACAGATACGCAGTATTTT.

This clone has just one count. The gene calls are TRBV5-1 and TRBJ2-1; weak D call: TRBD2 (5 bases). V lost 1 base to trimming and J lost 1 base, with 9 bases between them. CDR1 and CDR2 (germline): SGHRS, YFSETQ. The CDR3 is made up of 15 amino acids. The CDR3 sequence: CASSLQRVSYNEQFF. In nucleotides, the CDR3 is TGCGCCAGCAGCTTGCAGAGGGTGTCCTACAATGAGCAGTTCTTC. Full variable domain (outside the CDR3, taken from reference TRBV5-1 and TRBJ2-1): KAGVTQTPRYLIKTRGQQVTLSCSPISGHRSVSWYQQTPGQGLQFLFEYFSETQRNKGNFPGRFSGRQFSNSRSEMNVSTLELGDSALYLCASSLQRVSYNEQFFGPGTRLTVL.

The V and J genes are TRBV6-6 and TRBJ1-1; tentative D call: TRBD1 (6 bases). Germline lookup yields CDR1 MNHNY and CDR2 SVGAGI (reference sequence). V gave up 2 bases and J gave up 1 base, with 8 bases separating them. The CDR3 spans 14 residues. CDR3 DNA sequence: TGTGCCAGCAGTTACAGGGGGGGGAACACTGAAGCTTTCTTT. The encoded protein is CASSYRGGNTEAFF.

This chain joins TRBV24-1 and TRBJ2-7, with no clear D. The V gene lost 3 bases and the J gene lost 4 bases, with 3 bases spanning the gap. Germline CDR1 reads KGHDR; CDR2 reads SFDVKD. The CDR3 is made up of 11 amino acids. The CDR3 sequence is CATSDRYEQYF. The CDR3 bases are TGTGCCACCAGTGATCGGTACGAGCAGTACTTC.

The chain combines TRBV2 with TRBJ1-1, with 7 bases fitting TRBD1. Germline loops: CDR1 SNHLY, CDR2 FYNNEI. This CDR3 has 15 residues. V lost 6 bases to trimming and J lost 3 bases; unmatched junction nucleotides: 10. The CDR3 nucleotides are TGTGCCAGCAGGGGACAGTTTTCAGGTGACACTGAAGCTTTCTTT. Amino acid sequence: CASRGQFSGDTEAFF.

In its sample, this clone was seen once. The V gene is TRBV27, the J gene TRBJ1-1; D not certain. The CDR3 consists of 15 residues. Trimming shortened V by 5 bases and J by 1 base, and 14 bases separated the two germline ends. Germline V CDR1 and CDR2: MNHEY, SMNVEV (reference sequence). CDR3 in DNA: TGTGCCAGCAGTCCCACTCGGGTAAGGAACACTGAAGCTTTCTTT. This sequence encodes CASSPTRVRNTEAFF.

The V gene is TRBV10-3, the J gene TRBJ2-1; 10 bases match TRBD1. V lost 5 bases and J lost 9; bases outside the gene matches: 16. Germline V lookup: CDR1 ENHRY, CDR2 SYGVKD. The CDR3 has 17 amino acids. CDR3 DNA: TGTGCCATCAGTCCGTCGACAGGGGGCATGGGGTTCGGTGAGCAGTTCTTC. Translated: CAISPSTGGMGFGEQFF.

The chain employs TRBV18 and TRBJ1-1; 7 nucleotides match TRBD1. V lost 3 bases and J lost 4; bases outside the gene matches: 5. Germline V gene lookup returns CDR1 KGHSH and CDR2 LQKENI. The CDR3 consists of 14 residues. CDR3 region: CASSPLGQATEAFF. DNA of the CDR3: TGTGCCAGCTCACCTCTTGGACAGGCCACTGAAGCTTTCTTT. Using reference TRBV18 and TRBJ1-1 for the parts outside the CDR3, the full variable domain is NAGVMQNPRHLVRRRGQEARLRCSPMKGHSHVYWYRQLPEEGLKFMVYLQKENIIDESGMPKERFSAEFPKEGPSILRIQQVVRGDSAAYFCASSPLGQATEAFFGQGTRLTVV.

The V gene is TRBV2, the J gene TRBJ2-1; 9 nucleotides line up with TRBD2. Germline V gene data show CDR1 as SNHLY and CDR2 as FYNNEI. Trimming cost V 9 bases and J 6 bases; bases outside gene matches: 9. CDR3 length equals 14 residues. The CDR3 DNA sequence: TGTGCCAGGCAAAGCGTACTAGCGGGCAATGAGCAGTTCTTC. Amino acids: CARQSVLAGNEQFF.

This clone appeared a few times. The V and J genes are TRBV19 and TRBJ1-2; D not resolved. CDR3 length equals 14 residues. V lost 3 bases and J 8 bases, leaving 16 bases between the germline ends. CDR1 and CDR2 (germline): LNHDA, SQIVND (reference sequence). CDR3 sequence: CASSISSSRVGYTF. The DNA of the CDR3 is TGTGCCAGTAGTATTTCTTCGTCGAGGGTCGGCTACACCTTC.

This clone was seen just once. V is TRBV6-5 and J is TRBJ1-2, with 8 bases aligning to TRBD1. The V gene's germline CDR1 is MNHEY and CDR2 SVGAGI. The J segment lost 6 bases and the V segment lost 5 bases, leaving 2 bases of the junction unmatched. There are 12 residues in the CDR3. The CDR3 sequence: CASSNRGDGYTF. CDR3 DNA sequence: TGTGCCAGCAGTAACAGGGGGGATGGCTACACCTTC.

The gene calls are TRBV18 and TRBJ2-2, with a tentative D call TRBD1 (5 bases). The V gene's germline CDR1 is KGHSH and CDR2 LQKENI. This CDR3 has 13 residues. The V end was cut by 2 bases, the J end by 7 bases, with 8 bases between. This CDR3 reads CASSPVQDGELFF. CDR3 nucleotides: TGTGCCAGCTCACCAGTACAGGACGGGGAGCTGTTTTTT.

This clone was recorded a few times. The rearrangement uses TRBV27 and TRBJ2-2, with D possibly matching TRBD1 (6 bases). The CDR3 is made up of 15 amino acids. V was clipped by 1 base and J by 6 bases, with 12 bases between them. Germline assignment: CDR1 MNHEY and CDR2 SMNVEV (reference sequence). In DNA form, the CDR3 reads TGTGCCAGCAGTTTATACCCAGGGGAATCCGGGGAGCTGTTTTTT. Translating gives CASSLYPGESGELFF.

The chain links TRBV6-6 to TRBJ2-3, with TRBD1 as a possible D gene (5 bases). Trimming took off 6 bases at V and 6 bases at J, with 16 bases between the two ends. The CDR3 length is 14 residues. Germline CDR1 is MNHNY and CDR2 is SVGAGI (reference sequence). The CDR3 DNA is TGTGCCAGCAGCTTAGGGGTCCCGGCGGATACGCAGTATTTT. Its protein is CASSLGVPADTQYF.

The CDR3 DNA reads TGTGCCAGCAACCGACAGATGAACACTGAAGCTTTCTTT. It encodes CASNRQMNTEAFF. The chain recombines TRBV14 with TRBJ1-1, with a possible D match to TRBD1 (5 bases). Germline CDR1 is SGHDN and CDR2 is FVKESK. CDR3 length equals 13 residues. The V end lost 7 bases, the J end lost 0 bases, and 9 bases lay between the germline ends.

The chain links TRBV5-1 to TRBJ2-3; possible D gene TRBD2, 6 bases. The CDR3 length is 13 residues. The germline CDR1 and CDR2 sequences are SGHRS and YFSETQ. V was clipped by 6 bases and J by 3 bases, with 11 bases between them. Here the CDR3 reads CASNGGRTDTQYF. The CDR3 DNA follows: TGCGCCAGCAACGGGGGAAGGACAGATACGCAGTATTTT.